This T cell receptor beta chain was identified during a study of OX40 agonist ivuxolimab in advanced cancers. Background on the study: Ivuxolimab, an antibody that agonizes OX40 (CD134), was administered to the patients.

TCRdb's table, derived via immunoSEQ multiplex PCR, lists solely in-frame clones and lacks some. The top ten clones hold around 0.31% of a sample with 75,000 to 100,000 clones, 75% to 95% of them seen once. On this clone itself: Its antigen is not identified.

Whole-study findings and limits: Normalized T-cell clonal expansion was also low in some nonresponders.

This material consisted of CD4+ or CD8+ T cells sorted from blood, taken in a trial of the OX40 agonist ivuxolimab. The sequence was collected from an adult with an advanced solid tumor such as melanoma, head and neck, liver or kidney cancer.

CDR3 protein: CASSLGSRAQETQYF. In nucleotides, the CDR3 is TGTGCCAGCAGCTTAGGCTCCAGGGCCCAAGAGACCCAGTACTTC. The V gene is TRBV11-2, the J gene TRBJ2-5; TRBD1 might be the D (5 bases). Trimming pared 1 base from V and 1 base from J, leaving 10 bases between. Germline CDR1 reads SGHAT; CDR2 reads FQNNGV. The CDR3 is 15 amino acids. Filled out from reference TRBV11-2 and TRBJ2-5, the complete variable domain reads EAGVAQSPRYKIIEKRQSVAFWCNPISGHATLYWYQQILGQGPKLLIQFQNNGVVDDSQLPKDRFSAERLKGVDSTLKIQPAKLEDSAVYLCASSLGSRAQETQYFGPGTRLLVL.